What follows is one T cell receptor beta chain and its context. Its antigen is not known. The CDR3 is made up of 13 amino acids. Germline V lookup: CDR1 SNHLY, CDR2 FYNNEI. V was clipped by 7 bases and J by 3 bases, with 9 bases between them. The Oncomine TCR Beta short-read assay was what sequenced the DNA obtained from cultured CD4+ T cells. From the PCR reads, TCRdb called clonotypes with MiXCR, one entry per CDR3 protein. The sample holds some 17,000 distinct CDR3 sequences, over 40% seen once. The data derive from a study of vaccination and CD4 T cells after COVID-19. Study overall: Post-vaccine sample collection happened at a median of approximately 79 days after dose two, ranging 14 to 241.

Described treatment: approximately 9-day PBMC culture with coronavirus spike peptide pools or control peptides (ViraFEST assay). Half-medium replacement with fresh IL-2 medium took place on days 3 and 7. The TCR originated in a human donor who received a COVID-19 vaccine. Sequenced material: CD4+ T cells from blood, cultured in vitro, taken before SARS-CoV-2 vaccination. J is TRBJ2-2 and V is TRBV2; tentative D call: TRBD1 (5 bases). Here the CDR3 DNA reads TGTGCCAGCAATCCAGGGTACACCGGGGAGCTGTTTTTT. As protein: CASNPGYTGELFF.